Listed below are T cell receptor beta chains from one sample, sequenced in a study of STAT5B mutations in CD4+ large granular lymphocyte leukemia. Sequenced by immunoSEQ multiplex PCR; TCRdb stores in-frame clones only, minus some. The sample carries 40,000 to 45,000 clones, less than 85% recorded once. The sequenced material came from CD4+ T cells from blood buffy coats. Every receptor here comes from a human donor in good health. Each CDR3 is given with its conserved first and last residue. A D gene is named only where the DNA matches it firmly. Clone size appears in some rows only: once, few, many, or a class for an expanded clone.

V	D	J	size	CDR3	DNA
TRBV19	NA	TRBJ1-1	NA	CASRTNTEAFF	TGTGCCAGTAGAACTAACACTGAAGCTTTCTTT
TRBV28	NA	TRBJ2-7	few	CASSLPLRGNPQYF	TGTGCCAGCAGTTTACCTTTGCGCGGGAACCCGCAGTACTTC
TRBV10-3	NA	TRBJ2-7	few	CAIRDRTGSSSYEQYF	TGTGCCATCAGAGACCGCACAGGGAGCAGTTCCTACGAGCAGTACTTC
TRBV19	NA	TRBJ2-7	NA	CASSIGVTSYEQYF	TGTGCCAGTAGTATCGGAGTCACTTCATACGAGCAGTACTTC
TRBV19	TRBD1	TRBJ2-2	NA	CASNNRTGATNTGELFF	TGTGCCAGTAATAACCGGACAGGGGCGACGAACACCGGGGAGCTGTTTTTT
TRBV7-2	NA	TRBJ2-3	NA	CASSLVLGAGPEGGSQYF	TGTGCCAGCAGCTTAGTTTTGGGAGCGGGGCCCGAGGGGGGGTCGCAGTATTTT
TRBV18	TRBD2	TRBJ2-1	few	CASSPPSSGVVAFF	TGTGCCAGCTCACCACCGTCTAGCGGGGTAGTGGCGTTCTTC
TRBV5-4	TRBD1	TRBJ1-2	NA	CASRPDREYGYTF	TGTGCCAGCAGACCGGACAGGGAGTATGGCTACACCTTC
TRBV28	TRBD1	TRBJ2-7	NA	CASSPTGQRYEQYF	TGTGCCAGCAGTCCCACGGGACAGCGCTACGAGCAGTACTTC
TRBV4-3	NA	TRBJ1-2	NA	CASSHHTIRAQGNYGYTF	TGCGCCAGCAGCCACCATACGATAAGAGCCCAGGGGAACTATGGCTACACCTTC
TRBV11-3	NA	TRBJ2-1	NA	CASSLDPGLHNEQFF	TGTGCCAGCAGCTTAGACCCGGGACTCCACAATGAGCAGTTCTTC
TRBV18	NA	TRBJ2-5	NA	CASSRAGGAQETQYF	TGTGCCAGCTCACGGGCCGGGGGAGCCCAAGAGACCCAGTACTTC
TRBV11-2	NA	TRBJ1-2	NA	CASSLGGGGAGYTF	TGTGCCAGCAGCTTAGGGGGTGGGGGAGCTGGCTACACCTTC
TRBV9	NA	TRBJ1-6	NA	CASSAPDSQNSPLHF	TGTGCCAGCAGCGCCCCGGACAGTCAGAATTCACCCCTCCACTTT
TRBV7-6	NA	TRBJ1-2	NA	CASSHGTSGYTF	TGTGCCAGCAGCCACGGGACAAGTGGCTACACCTTC
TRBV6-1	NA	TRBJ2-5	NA	CASSDLGALSQETQYF	TGTGCCAGCAGTGATCTAGGGGCCTTATCACAAGAGACCCAGTACTTC
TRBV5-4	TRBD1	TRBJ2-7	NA	CASSAAQGAGEQYF	TGTGCCAGCAGCGCCGCACAGGGGGCAGGGGAGCAGTACTTC
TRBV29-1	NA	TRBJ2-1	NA	CSVDRIRGRNEQFF	TGCAGCGTTGACCGGATTCGGGGTCGGAATGAGCAGTTCTTC
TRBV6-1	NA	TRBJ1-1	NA	CASSEPGAINTEAFF	TGTGCCAGCAGTGAACCAGGGGCGATTAACACTGAAGCTTTCTTT
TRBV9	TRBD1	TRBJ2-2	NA	CASSVMGQGADGELFF	TGTGCCAGCAGCGTAATGGGACAGGGGGCCGACGGGGAGCTGTTTTTT
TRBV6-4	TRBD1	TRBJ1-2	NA	CASSRDRGQTNYGYTF	TGTGCCAGCAGTCGGGACAGGGGGCAGACTAACTATGGCTACACCTTC
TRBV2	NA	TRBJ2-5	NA	CASSGVTAQETQYF	TGTGCCAGCAGTGGGGTGACAGCCCAAGAGACCCAGTACTTC
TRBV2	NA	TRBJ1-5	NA	CASSDSGRGNQPQHF	TGTGCCAGCAGTGACTCCGGCAGGGGTAATCAGCCCCAGCATTTT
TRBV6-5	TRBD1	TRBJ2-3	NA	CASSYSTGVFSDTQYF	TGTGCCAGCAGTTACTCGACAGGGGTCTTCTCAGATACGCAGTATTTT